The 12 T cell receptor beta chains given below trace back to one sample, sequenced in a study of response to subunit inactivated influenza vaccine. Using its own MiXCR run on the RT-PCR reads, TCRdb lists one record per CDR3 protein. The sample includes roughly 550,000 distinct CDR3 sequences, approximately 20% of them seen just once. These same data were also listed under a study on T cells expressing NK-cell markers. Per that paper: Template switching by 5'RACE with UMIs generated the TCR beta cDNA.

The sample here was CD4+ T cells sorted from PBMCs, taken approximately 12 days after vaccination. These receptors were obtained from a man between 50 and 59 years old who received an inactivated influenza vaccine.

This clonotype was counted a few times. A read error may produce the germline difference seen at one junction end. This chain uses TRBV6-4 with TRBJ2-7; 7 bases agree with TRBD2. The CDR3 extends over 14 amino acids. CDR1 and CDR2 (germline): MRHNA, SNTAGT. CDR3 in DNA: TGTGCCAGCAGGGACTCCGGGGACTACGTGGAGCAGTACTTC. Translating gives CASRDSGDYVEQYF.

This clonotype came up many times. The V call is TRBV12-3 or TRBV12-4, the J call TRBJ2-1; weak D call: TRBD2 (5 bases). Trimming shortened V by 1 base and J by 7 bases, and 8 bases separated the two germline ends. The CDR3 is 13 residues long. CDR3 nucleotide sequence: TGTGCCAGCAGTTTAGGGACTCCAAATGAGCAGTTCTTC. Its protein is CASSLGTPNEQFF.

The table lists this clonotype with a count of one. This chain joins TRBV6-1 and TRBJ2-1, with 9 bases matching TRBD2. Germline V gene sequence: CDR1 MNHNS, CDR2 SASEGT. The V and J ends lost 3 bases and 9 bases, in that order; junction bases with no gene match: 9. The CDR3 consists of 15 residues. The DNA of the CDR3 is TGTGCCAGCAGTGAGACTAGCGGCCCGACTGGTGAGCAGTTCTTC. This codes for CASSETSGPTGEQFF.

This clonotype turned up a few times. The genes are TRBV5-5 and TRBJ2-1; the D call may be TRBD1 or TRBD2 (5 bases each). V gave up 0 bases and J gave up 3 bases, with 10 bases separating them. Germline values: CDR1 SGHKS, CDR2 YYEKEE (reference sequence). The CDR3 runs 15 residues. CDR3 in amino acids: CASSLVGESYNEQFF. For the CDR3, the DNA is TGTGCCAGCAGCTTGGTGGGGGAGAGCTACAATGAGCAGTTCTTC.

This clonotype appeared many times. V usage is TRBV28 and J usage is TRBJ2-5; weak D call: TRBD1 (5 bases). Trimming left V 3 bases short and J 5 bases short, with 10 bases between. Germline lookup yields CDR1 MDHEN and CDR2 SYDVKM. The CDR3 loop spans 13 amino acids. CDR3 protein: CASSLSGRETQYF. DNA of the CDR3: TGTGCCAGCAGTTTGTCAGGGCGGGAGACCCAGTACTTC.

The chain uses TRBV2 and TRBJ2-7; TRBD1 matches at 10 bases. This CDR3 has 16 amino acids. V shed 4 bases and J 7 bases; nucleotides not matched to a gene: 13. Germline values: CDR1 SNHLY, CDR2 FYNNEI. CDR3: CASSARFADRGGEQYF. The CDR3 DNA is TGTGCCAGCAGTGCTCGTTTTGCGGACAGGGGGGGGGAGCAGTACTTC.

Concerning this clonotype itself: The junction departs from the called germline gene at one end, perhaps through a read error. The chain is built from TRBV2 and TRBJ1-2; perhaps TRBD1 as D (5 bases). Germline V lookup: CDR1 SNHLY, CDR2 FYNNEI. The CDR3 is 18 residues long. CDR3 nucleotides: TGTGCCCGCAGTTTATGGGAGACCGGGACGATGGAAGACTATGGCTACACCTTC. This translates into CARSLWETGTMEDYGYTF.

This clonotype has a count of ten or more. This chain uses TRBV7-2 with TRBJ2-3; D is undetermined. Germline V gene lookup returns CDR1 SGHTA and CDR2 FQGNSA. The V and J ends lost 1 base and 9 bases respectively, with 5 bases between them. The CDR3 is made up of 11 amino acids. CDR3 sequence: CASSLDVTQYF. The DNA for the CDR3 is TGTGCCAGCAGCTTAGACGTAACGCAGTATTTT. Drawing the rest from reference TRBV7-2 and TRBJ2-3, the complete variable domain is GAGVSQSPSNKVTEKGKDVELRCDPISGHTALYWYRQSLGQGLEFLIYFQGNSAPDKSGLPSDRFSAERTGGSVSTLTIQRTQQEDSAVYLCASSLDVTQYFGPGTRLTVL.

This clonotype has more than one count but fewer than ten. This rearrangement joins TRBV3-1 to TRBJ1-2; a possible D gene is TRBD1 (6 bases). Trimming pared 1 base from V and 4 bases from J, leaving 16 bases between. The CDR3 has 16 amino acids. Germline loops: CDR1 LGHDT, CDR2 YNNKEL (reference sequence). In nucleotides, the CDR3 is TGTGCCAGCAGCCAAGGATATTCGGGGGCTGGCTATGGCTACACCTTC. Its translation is CASSQGYSGAGYGYTF.

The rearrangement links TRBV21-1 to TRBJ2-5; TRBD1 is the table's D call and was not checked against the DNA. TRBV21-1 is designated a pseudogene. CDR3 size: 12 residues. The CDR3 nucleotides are TGTGCCGGGGGGGTCCGGAACCAGACCCAGTACTTC. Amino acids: CAGGVRNQTQYF.

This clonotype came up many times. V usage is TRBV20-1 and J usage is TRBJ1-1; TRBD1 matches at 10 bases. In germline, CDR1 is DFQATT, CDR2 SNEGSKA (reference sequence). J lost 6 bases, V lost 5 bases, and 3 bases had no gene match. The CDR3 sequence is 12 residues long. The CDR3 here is CSASGTGAEAFF. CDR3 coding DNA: TGCAGTGCTTCCGGGACAGGGGCTGAAGCTTTCTTT.

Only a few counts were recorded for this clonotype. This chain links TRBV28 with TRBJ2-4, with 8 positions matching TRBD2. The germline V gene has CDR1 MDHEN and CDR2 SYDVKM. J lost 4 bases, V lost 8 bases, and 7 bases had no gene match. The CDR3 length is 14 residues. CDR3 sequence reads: CASGGAGVKNIQYF. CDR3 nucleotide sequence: TGTGCCAGCGGTGGAGCGGGAGTAAAAAACATTCAGTACTTC.